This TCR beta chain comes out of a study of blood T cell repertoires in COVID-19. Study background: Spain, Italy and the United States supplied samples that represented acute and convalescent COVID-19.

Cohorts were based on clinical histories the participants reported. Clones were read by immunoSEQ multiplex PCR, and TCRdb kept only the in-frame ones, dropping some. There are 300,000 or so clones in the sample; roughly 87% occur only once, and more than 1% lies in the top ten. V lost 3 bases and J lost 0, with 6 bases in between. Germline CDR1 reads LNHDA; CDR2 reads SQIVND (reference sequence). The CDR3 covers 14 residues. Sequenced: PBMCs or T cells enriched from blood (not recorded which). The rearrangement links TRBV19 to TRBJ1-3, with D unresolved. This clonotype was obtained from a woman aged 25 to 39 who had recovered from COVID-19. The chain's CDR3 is CASSIGSSGNTIYF. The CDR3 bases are TGTGCCAGTAGTATCGGGTCCTCTGGAAACACCATATATTTT. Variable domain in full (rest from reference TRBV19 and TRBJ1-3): DGGITQSPKYLFRKEGQNVTLSCEQNLNHDAMYWYRQDPGQGLRLIYYSQIVNDFQKGDIAEGYSVSREKKESFPLTVTSAQKNPTAFYLCASSIGSSGNTIYFGEGSWLTVV.